Following are 11 T cell receptor beta chains from one sample sequenced in a study of blood T cell repertoires in COVID-19. TCRdb's copy holds only in-frame clones and misses some; the assay was immunoSEQ multiplex PCR. The sample consists of under 150,000 clones, approximately 90% of them appearing once. Material: peripheral blood. Source of these receptors: a human donor with active COVID-19. The donor label of this sample is uncertain.

The rearrangement joins TRBV7-8 to TRBJ1-6; 9 nucleotides line up with TRBD1. CDR3 length equals 14 residues. Germline V gives CDR1 SGHVS, CDR2 FQNEAQ. J lost 10 bases, V lost 5 bases, and 6 bases had no gene match. CDR3 amino acids: CASSEGQGRSPLHF. CDR3 bases: TGTGCCAGCAGCGAGGGACAGGGCCGATCACCCCTCCACTTT.

This chain uses TRBV4-3 with TRBJ2-1; perhaps TRBD2 as D (5 bases). The germline V gene encodes CDR1 LGHNA and CDR2 YSLEER. The CDR3 extends over 16 amino acids. V lost 3 bases to trimming and J lost 0 bases, with 12 bases between them. The CDR3 reads CASSHRDLSSYNEQFF. The CDR3 bases are TGCGCCAGCAGCCACCGGGATCTTAGCTCCTACAATGAGCAGTTCTTC.

This clone has just a few counts. The chain recombines TRBV12-3 or TRBV12-4 with TRBJ1-1; 8 bases are a match to TRBD1. Germline trimming cut 3 bases from V and 9 bases from J; bases unmatched to any gene: 6. CDR3 size: 13 residues. DNA of the CDR3: TGTGCCAGCAGTTTGGGGACAGGCCTCAAAGCTTTCTTT. This sequence encodes CASSLGTGLKAFF.

This chain links TRBV7-8 with TRBJ1-1; 7 bases fit TRBD1. V was pared by 4 bases and J by 1 base, with 15 bases of the junction left unmatched. Germline V gives CDR1 SGHVS, CDR2 FQNEAQ. The CDR3 runs 18 residues. The DNA of the CDR3 is TGTGCCAGCAGCTCTAGCAGGGACAGACAAATGGCGAACACTGAAGCTTTCTTT. It encodes CASSSSRDRQMANTEAFF.

The J gene is TRBJ2-1, the V gene TRBV20-1; TRBD2 agrees at 8 bases. CDR1 is DFQATT, CDR2 SNEGSKA, per germline (reference sequence). After removal of 6 bases from V and 9 bases from J, the junction contained 4 bases not matched to a gene. The CDR3 totals 11 residues. In nucleotides, the CDR3 is TGCAGTGCCCGGGGGGGCGGTGAGCAGTTCTTC. As protein: CSARGGGEQFF.

V gene TRBV5-1 combines with J gene TRBJ2-1, with 10 bases fitting TRBD2. Trimming at V came to 0 bases and at J to 8 bases, leaving 8 bases not matched to a gene. This CDR3 comprises 16 residues. CDR1 SGHRS and CDR2 YFSETQ come from the germline V gene. The CDR3 sequence: CASSLGSGGNLDEQFF. CDR3 DNA: TGCGCCAGCAGCTTGGGTAGCGGGGGGAACTTGGATGAGCAGTTCTTC.

The V call is TRBV19, the J call TRBJ2-3; 7 nucleotides line up with TRBD1. The CDR3 totals 12 residues. CDR1 and CDR2 (germline): LNHDA, SQIVND (reference sequence). The V segment lost 5 bases and the J segment 6 bases; nucleotides outside the gene matches: 2. The CDR3 DNA reads TGTGCCAGTAGTCCCAGGGGGGATACGCAGTATTTT. This encodes CASSPRGDTQYF.

As DNA, the CDR3 is TGTGCCACCAGCAGAGACTATACAGGGATGCACACCGGGGAGCTGTTTTTT. Its protein is CATSRDYTGMHTGELFF. J is TRBJ2-2 and V is TRBV15, with D possibly TRBD1 on 6 matching bases. This CDR3 is built from 17 residues. Trimming removed 0 bases at V and 3 bases at J, with 14 bases between. Germline V gives CDR1 LNHNV, CDR2 YYDKDF (reference sequence).

The genes are TRBV4-3 and TRBJ1-2; D perhaps matches TRBD1 (6 bases). CDR1 is LGHNA, CDR2 YSLEER, per germline. The length of the CDR3 is 16 residues. V shed 0 bases and J shed 8 bases, with 19 bases lying between them. The CDR3 spells CASSQDSRHRAGGYTF. The CDR3 region has the DNA TGCGCCAGCAGCCAAGATTCCAGACACAGGGCCGGGGGCTACACCTTC.

The rearrangement links TRBV19 to TRBJ1-5; 7 bases are shared with TRBD1. Germline CDR1 and CDR2: LNHDA and SQIVND (reference sequence). V shed 5 bases, J shed 3 bases, and the junction held 7 bases outside the gene matches. The CDR3 loop spans 15 amino acids. The CDR3 coding sequence is TGTGCCAGTAGTTCCCGGGACAGTCTCAATCAGCCCCAGCATTTT. Translating it yields CASSSRDSLNQPQHF.

The J gene is TRBJ2-7, the V gene TRBV5-8; no definite D call. The CDR3 loop spans 13 amino acids. Trimming took 2 bases from V and 2 from J, leaving 8 bases between them. CDR1 SGHTS and CDR2 YDEGEE come from the germline V gene. The CDR3 is CASSLFRTYEQYF. In nucleotides, the CDR3 is TGTGCCAGCAGCTTATTCAGGACCTACGAGCAGTACTTC.